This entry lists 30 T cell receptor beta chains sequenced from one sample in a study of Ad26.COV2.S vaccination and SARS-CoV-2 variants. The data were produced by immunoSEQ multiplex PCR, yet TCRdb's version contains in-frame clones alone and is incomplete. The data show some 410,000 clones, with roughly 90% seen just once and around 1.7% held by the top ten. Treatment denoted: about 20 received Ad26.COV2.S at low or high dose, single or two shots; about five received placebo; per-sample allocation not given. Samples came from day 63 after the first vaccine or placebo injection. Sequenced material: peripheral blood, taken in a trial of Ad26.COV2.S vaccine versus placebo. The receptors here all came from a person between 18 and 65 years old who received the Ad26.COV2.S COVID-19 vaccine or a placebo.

CDR3 residues: CASSYRDRGYGYTF. Written as DNA, the CDR3 is TGTGCCAGCAGTTACCGGGACAGGGGCTATGGCTACACCTTC. The J gene is TRBJ1-2, the V gene TRBV6-2 or TRBV6-3; 10 bases fit TRBD1. With V trimmed by 2 bases and J by 4 bases, 1 base remained unmatched. This CDR3 has 14 residues. The germline gives CDR1 MNHEY, CDR2 SVGEGT.

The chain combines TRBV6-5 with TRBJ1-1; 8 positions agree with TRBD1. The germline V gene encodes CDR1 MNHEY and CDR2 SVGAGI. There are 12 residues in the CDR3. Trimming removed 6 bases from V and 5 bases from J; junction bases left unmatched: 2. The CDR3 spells CASSRGHTEAFF. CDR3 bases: TGTGCCAGCAGCAGGGGGCATACTGAAGCTTTCTTT.

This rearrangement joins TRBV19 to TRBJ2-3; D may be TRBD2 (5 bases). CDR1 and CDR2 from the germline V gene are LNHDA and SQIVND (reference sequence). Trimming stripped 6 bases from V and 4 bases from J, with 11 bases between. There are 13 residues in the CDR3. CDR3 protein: CASRQLVADTQYF. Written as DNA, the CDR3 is TGTGCCAGTAGACAACTAGTTGCAGATACGCAGTATTTT.

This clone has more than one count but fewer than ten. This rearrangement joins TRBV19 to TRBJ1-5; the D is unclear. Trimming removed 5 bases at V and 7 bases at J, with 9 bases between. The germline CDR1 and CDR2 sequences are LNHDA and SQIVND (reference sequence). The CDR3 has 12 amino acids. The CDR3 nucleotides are TGTGCCAGTAGTCCAGAAGGGCAGCCCCAGCATTTT. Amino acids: CASSPEGQPQHF.

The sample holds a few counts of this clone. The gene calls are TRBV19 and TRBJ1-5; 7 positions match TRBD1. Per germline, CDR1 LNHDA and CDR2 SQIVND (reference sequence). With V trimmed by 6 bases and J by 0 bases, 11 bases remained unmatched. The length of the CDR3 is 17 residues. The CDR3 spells CASSSGTVYYSNQPQHF. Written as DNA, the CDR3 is TGTGCCAGTAGCTCCGGGACAGTATATTATAGCAATCAGCCCCAGCATTTT. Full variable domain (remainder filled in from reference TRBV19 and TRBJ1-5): DGGITQSPKYLFRKEGQNVTLSCEQNLNHDAMYWYRQDPGQGLRLIYYSQIVNDFQKGDIAEGYSVSREKKESFPLTVTSAQKNPTAFYLCASSSGTVYYSNQPQHFGDGTRLSIL.

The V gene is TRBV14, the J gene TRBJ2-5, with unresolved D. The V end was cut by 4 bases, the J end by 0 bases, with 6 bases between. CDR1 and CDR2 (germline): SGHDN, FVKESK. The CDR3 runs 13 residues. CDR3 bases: TGTGCCAGCAGCCGGCAGTACCAAGAGACCCAGTACTTC. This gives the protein CASSRQYQETQYF.

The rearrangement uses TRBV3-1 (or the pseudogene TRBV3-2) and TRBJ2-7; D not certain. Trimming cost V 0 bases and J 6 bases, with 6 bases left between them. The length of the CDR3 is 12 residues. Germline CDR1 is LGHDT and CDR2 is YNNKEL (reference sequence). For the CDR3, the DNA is TGTGCCAGCAGCCAAGAAAAGTGCGAGCAGTACTTC. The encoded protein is CASSQEKCEQYF.

The CDR3 here is CASSQDRGGAAPQHF. CDR3 coding DNA: TGCGCCAGCAGCCAAGATCGTGGCGGTGCGGCGCCCCAGCATTTT. This rearrangement joins TRBV4-3 to TRBJ1-5; D unresolved. In germline, CDR1 is LGHNA, CDR2 YSLEER. CDR3 length equals 15 residues. Trimming shortened V by 0 bases and J by 9 bases, and 15 bases separated the two germline ends.

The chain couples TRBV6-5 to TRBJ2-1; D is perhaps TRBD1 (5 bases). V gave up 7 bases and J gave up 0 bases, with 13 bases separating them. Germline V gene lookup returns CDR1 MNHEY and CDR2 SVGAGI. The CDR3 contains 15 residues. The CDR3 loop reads CASNLIQVSYNEQFF. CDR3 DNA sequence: TGTGCCAGCAATTTAATACAGGTCTCCTACAATGAGCAGTTCTTC.

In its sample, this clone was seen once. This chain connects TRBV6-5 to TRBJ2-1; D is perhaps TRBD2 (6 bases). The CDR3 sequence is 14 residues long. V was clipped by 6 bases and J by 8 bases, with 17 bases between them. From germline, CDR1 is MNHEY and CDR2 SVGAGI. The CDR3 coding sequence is TGTGCCAGCAGATCCTACGCGGGGCGCGATGAGCAGTTCTTC. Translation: CASRSYAGRDEQFF.

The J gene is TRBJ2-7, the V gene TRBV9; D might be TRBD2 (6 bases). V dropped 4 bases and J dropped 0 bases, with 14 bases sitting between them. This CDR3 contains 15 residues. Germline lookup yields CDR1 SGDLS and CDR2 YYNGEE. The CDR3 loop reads CASSPGGGNSYEQYF. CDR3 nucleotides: TGTGCCAGCAGCCCAGGTGGGGGGAACTCCTACGAGCAGTACTTC.

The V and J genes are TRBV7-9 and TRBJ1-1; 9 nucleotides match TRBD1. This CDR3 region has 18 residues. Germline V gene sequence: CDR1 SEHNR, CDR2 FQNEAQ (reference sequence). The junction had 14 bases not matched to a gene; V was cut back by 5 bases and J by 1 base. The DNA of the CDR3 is TGTGCCAGCAGCGAGCTAGCTCCGGACAGGGGAACGAACACTGAAGCTTTCTTT. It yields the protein CASSELAPDRGTNTEAFF.

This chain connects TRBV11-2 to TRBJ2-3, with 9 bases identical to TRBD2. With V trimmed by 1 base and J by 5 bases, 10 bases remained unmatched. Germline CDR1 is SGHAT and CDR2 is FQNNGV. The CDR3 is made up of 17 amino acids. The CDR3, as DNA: TGTGCCAGCAGCTTAGTTTACGGCGGGGGGGAAGAAGATACGCAGTATTTT. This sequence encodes CASSLVYGGGEEDTQYF.

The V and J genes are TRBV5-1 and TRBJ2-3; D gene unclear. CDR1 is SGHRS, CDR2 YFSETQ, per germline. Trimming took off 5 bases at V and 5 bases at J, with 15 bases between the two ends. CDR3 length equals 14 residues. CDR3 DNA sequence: TGCGCCAGCAGTCTATTTCAGCAATTAGATACGCAGTATTTT. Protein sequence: CASSLFQQLDTQYF.

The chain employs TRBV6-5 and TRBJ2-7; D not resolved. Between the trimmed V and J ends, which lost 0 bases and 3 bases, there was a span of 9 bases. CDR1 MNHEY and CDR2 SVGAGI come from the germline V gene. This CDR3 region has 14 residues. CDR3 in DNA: TGTGCCAGCAGTTACTCGAACGAATTCTACGAGCAGTACTTC. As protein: CASSYSNEFYEQYF.

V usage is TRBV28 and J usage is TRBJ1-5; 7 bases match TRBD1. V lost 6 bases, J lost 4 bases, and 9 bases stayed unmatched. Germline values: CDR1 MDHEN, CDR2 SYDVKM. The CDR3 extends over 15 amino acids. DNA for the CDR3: TGTGCCAGCAGCCCCCTCGGGACAGATAATCAGCCCCAGCATTTT. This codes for CASSPLGTDNQPQHF.

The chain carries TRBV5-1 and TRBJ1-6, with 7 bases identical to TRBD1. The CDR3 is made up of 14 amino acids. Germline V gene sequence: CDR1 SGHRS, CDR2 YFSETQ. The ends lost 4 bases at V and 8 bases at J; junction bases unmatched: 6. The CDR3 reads CASSHRGPDSPLHF. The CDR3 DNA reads TGCGCCAGCAGCCACAGGGGTCCGGATTCACCCCTCCACTTT.

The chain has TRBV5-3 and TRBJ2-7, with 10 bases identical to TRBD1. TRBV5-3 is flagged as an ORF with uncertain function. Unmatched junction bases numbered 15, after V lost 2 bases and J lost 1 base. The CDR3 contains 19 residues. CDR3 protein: CARSFRDRGNGTSSYEQYF. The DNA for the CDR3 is TGTGCCAGAAGCTTCCGGGACAGGGGCAACGGAACCTCGTCCTACGAGCAGTACTTC.

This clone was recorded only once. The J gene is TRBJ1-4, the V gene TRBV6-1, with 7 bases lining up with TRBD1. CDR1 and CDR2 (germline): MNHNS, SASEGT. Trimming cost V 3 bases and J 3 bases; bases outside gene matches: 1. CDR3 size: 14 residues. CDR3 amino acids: CASSEGTANEKLFF. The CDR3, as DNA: TGTGCCAGCAGTGAGGGGACAGCTAATGAAAAACTGTTTTTT.

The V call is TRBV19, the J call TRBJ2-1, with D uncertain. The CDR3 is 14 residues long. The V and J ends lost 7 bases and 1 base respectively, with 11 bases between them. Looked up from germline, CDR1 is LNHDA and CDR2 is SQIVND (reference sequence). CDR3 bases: TGTGCCAGTAAAGTCGGTCTGTCCTACAATGAGCAGTTCTTC. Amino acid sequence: CASKVGLSYNEQFF.

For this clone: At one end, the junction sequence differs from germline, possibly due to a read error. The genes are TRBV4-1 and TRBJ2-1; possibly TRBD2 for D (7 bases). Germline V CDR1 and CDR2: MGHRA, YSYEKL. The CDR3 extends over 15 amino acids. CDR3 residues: CARSHGGGGQPEQFF. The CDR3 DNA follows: TGCGCCCGCAGCCACGGTGGGGGGGGGCAACCCGAGCAGTTCTTC.

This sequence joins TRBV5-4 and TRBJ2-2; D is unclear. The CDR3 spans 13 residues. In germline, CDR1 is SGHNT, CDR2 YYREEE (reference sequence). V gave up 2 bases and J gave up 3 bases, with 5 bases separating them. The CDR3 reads CASSFDYTGELFF. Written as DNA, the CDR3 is TGTGCCAGCAGCTTTGATTACACCGGGGAGCTGTTTTTT.

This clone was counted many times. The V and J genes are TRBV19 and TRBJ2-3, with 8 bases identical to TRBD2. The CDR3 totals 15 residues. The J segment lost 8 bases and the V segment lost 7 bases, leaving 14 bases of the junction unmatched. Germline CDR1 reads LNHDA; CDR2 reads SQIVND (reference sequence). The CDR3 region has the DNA TGTGCCAGTACTCCCCCGGGCGGGGGGCGCGGTACGCAGTATTTT. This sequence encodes CASTPPGGGRGTQYF.

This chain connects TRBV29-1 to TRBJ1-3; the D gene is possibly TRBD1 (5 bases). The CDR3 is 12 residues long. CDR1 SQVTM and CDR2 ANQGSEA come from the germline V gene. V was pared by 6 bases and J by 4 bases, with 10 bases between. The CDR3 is CSVGTDGNTIYF. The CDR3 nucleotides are TGCAGCGTGGGGACGGACGGAAACACCATATATTTT.

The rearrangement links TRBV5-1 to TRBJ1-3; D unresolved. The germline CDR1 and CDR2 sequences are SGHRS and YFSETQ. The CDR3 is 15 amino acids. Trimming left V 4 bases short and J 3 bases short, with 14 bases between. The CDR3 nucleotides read TGCGCCAGCAGCCTATCGTCCCTTGGTGGAAACACCATATATTTT. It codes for CASSLSSLGGNTIYF.

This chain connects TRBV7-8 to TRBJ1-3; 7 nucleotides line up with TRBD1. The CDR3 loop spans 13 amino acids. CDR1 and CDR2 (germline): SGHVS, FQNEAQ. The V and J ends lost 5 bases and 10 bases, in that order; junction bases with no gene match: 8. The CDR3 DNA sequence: TGTGCCAGCAGCCGGGACAGCGCATGGACCATATATTTT. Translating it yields CASSRDSAWTIYF.

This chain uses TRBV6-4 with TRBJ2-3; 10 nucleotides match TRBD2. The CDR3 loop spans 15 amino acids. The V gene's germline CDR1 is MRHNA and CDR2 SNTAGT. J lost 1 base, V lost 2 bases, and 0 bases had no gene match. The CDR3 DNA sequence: TGTGCCAGCAGTGACGGGACTAGCGGCACAGATACGCAGTATTTT. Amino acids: CASSDGTSGTDTQYF.

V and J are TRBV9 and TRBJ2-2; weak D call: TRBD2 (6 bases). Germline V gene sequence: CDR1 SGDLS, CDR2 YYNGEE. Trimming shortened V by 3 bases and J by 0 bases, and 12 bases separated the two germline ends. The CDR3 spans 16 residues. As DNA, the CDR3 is TGTGCCAGCAGCGCATCCGGGACTTCGAACACCGGGGAGCTGTTTTTT. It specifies CASSASGTSNTGELFF.

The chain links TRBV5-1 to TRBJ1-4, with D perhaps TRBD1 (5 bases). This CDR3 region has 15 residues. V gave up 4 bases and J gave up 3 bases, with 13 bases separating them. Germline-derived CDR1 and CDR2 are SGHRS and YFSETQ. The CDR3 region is CASSLNGAANEKLFF. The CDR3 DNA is TGCGCCAGCAGCCTTAATGGGGCGGCTAATGAAAAACTGTTTTTT.

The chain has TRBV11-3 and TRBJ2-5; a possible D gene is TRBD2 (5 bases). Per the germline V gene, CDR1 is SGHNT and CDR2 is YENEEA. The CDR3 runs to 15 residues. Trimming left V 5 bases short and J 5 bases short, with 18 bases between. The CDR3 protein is CASSIGSGLGETQYF. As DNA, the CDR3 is TGTGCCAGCAGCATTGGGAGCGGATTGGGGGAGACCCAGTACTTC.